The present T cell receptor (beta chain) was sequenced within a study of Graves' ophthalmopathy and Graves' hyperthyroidism. Study outcomes and limitations: Ophthalmopathy progression predictions by the model showed about 75% specificity and approximately 69% sensitivity.

The germline V gene has CDR1 SQVTM and CDR2 ANQGSEA. Trimming left V 6 bases short and J 0 bases short, with 12 bases between. The CDR3 extends over 13 amino acids. The TCR beta CDR3 regions underwent amplification from RNA transcripts. HTBI primers primed a first-round RT-PCR, and a second-round multiplex PCR followed. TCRdb called the multiplex PCR reads again in MiXCR, with one record for every CDR3 protein. This table has about 230,000 distinct CDR3 sequences, around 42% appearing once. This clonotype was found a few times. Its antigen is currently unknown. Disease in donors with ophthalmopathy had moderate-to-severe activity, CAS ≥3, NOSPECS ≥4 and under 3 months' duration. Ineligible for inclusion were patients with other autoimmune diseases, uncontrolled infections, pregnancy or lactation. PBMCs were isolated from an approximately 10 ml sample of fresh peripheral blood.

The receptor was derived from an adult man with Graves' ophthalmopathy. Sequenced material: peripheral blood. This chain connects TRBV29-1 to TRBJ2-7; the D is unclear. The CDR3: CSVLFSFSYEQYF. DNA of the CDR3: TGCAGCGTACTATTCAGTTTCTCCTACGAGCAGTACTTC.